This TCR beta chain was documented in a study of shared clonotypes between healthy human individuals. Looking at the study overall: The cohort had two women and a few men, ages 18 to 49.

Original processing methods: Quality scores were absent from the junction-only immunoSEQ sequences, so filtering differed. TCRdb's table, derived via immunoSEQ multiplex PCR, lists solely in-frame clones and lacks some. V, J and clone size reflect that table, while D and trimming were determined from the DNA. The data show hundreds of thousands of clones, approximately 77% seen once. CDR3 length: 14 residues. The V end lost 4 bases, the J end lost 3 bases, and 13 bases lay between the germline ends. In germline, CDR1 is SEHNR, CDR2 FQNEAQ (reference sequence). This clonotype originated in a woman aged 40 to 50 in good health. Some clones in this sample may be carry-over from other donors' samples. The source material was PBMCs. The V gene is TRBV7-9, the J gene TRBJ2-7; D is possibly TRBD2 (6 bases). The CDR3 sequence: CASSSSGPGYEQYF. The CDR3 DNA follows: TGTGCCAGCAGCTCCAGCGGGCCGGGCTACGAGCAGTACTTC. Together with reference TRBV7-9 and TRBJ2-7, the CDR3 gives the full variable domain: DTGVSQNPRHKITKRGQNVTFRCDPISEHNRLYWYRQTLGQGPEFLTYFQNEAQLEKSRLLSDRFSAERPKGSFSTLEIQRTEQGDSAMYLCASSSSGPGYEQYFGPGTRLTVT.